Each of the 30 T cell receptor beta chains below was sequenced from the same sample in a study of T cell responses to AZD1222 COVID-19 vaccine. TCRdb's table, derived via immunoSEQ multiplex PCR, lists solely in-frame clones and lacks some. The sample gives tens of thousands of clones, more than 75% of which show up once; 21% is in the top ten. The sequences come from peripheral blood, collected on day 0 of AZD1222 vaccination. Source of these receptors: an adult in good health.

The V gene is TRBV4-1, the J gene TRBJ2-7, with 7 bases fitting TRBD2. This CDR3 is 15 amino acids long. From germline, CDR1 is MGHRA and CDR2 YSYEKL. J gave up 2 bases and V 3 bases, and 7 bases lay outside the gene matches. CDR3 bases: TGCGCCAGCAGCCACCAGCGGGACTCAGCCTACGAGCAGTACTTC. This translates into CASSHQRDSAYEQYF.

This clone was observed a handful of times. The gene calls are TRBV18 and TRBJ2-7; 13 nucleotides match TRBD2. V lost 2 bases and J lost 2; bases outside the gene matches: 3. CDR1 KGHSH and CDR2 LQKENI come from the germline V gene. The length of the CDR3 is 16 residues. CDR3 coding DNA: TGTGCCAGCTCACCAGCTGGGACTAGCGGGACCTACGAGCAGTACTTC. Protein sequence: CASSPAGTSGTYEQYF.

V gene TRBV12-5 combines with J gene TRBJ1-5; maybe TRBD1 (5 bases). The germline V gene has CDR1 LGHNT and CDR2 FRNRAP. Trimming removed 4 bases at V and 5 bases at J, with 6 bases between. This CDR3 spans 12 amino acids. The CDR3 here is CASGWGDQPQHF. The CDR3 coding sequence is TGTGCTAGTGGTTGGGGGGATCAGCCCCAGCATTTT.

The chain recombines TRBV6-2 or TRBV6-3 with TRBJ2-6, with 7 nucleotides matching TRBD2. Looked up from germline, CDR1 is MNHEY and CDR2 is SVGEGT. CDR3 length: 17 residues. V lost 6 bases, J lost 0 bases, and 8 bases stayed unmatched. The CDR3 is CASSLLAPDSGANVLTF. The DNA of the CDR3 is TGTGCCAGCAGCCTACTAGCGCCCGACTCTGGGGCCAACGTCCTGACTTTC.

This clone showed up just once. V and J are TRBV5-1 and TRBJ1-5, with 7 bases lining up with TRBD1. The junction had 3 bases not matched to a gene; V was cut back by 1 base and J by 5 bases. Germline V CDR1 and CDR2: SGHRS, YFSETQ. The CDR3 runs 14 residues. For the CDR3, the DNA is TGCGCCAGCAGCTTGCAGGGGGAAGATCAGCCCCAGCATTTT. Translating gives CASSLQGEDQPQHF.

V and J are TRBV11-2 and TRBJ2-1; a weak D match, TRBD2 (6 bases). V lost 0 bases, J lost 10 bases, and 10 bases lay in between. The CDR3 is 13 amino acids. CDR1 is SGHAT and CDR2 is FQNNGV in the germline V gene. The CDR3 DNA follows: TGTGCCAGCAGCTTAGATGGGCTAGCGGAGCAGTTCTTC. It codes for CASSLDGLAEQFF.

The V call is TRBV6-5, the J call TRBJ1-2; possible D gene TRBD1, 6 bases. The length of the CDR3 is 11 residues. Germline V gene sequence: CDR1 MNHEY, CDR2 SVGAGI. V lost 8 bases to trimming and J lost 6 bases, with 10 bases between them. The CDR3 bases are TGTGCCAGCGGCCACAGGGATGGCTACACCTTC. It yields the protein CASGHRDGYTF.

The chain carries TRBV24-1 and TRBJ2-1, with 10 bases that match TRBD1. The ends lost 3 bases at V and 5 bases at J; junction bases unmatched: 3. Germline V gives CDR1 KGHDR, CDR2 SFDVKD. The CDR3 is 15 residues long. CDR3 sequence (DNA): TGTGCCACCAGTGATCCCGGGACAGGGGACAATGAGCAGTTCTTC. Amino acids: CATSDPGTGDNEQFF.

The chain uses TRBV7-2 and TRBJ2-3, with D possibly being TRBD1 (6 bases). V dropped 4 bases and J dropped 3 bases, with 14 bases sitting between them. The CDR3 runs 15 residues. The germline CDR1 and CDR2 sequences are SGHTA and FQGNSA. CDR3 coding DNA: TGTGCCAGCAGCTATCAGGGGATTGGTACAGATACGCAGTATTTT. It translates to CASSYQGIGTDTQYF.

This chain connects TRBV18 to TRBJ2-7; TRBD1 aligns across 10 bases. J lost 5 bases, V lost 6 bases, and 7 bases had no gene match. Germline CDR1 and CDR2: KGHSH and LQKENI. The CDR3 spans 14 residues. As DNA, the CDR3 is TGTGCCAGCTCTCAGGTAGGACAGGGGGACGAGCAGTACTTC. This encodes CASSQVGQGDEQYF. Filled out from reference TRBV18 and TRBJ2-7, the complete variable domain reads NAGVMQNPRHLVRRRGQEARLRCSPMKGHSHVYWYRQLPEEGLKFMVYLQKENIIDESGMPKERFSAEFPKEGPSILRIQQVVRGDSAAYFCASSQVGQGDEQYFGPGTRLTVT.

The chain is built from TRBV10-3 and TRBJ1-2, with D maybe TRBD1 (5 bases). V shed 8 bases and J shed 3 bases, with 13 bases lying between them. The CDR3 contains 13 residues. In germline, CDR1 is ENHRY, CDR2 SYGVKD. CDR3 DNA sequence: TGTGCCATCCGTTTGGGGGGGGACTATGGCTACACCTTC. This translates into CAIRLGGDYGYTF.

This clone has only one observation. This chain connects TRBV5-1 to TRBJ2-2; D uncertain. Germline CDR1 reads SGHRS; CDR2 reads YFSETQ. This CDR3 is 12 amino acids long. Between the trimmed V and J ends, which lost 4 bases and 4 bases, there was a span of 5 bases. CDR3 nucleotide sequence: TGCGCCAGCAGCGACTCCACCGGGGAGCTGTTTTTT. This encodes CASSDSTGELFF.

The V and J genes are TRBV3-1 (or the pseudogene TRBV3-2) and TRBJ2-1, with TRBD2 matching 14 bases. The CDR3 runs 17 residues. Germline V CDR1 and CDR2: LGHDT, YNNKEL (reference sequence). V shed 4 bases, J shed 6 bases, and the junction held 8 bases outside the gene matches. The CDR3 is CASSRYGTSGSFNEQFF. In DNA, the CDR3 is TGTGCCAGCAGCCGTTACGGGACTAGCGGGAGTTTCAATGAGCAGTTCTTC.

The CDR3 nucleotides read TGTGCCAGCAGCCGGGACACGGGGTCGGACACTGAAGCTTTCTTT. The encoded protein is CASSRDTGSDTEAFF. V gene TRBV3-1 (or the pseudogene TRBV3-2) combines with J gene TRBJ1-1; tentatively, D is TRBD1 (6 bases). This CDR3 region has 15 residues. V lost 4 bases, J lost 3 bases, and 15 bases lay in between. Germline V gives CDR1 LGHDT, CDR2 YNNKEL (reference sequence).

The chain has TRBV5-4 and TRBJ2-4; TRBD2 matches at 8 bases. Trimming removed 1 base from V and 6 bases from J; junction bases left unmatched: 3. This CDR3 is 14 amino acids long. Germline V gene sequence: CDR1 SGHNT, CDR2 YYREEE (reference sequence). This chain's CDR3 is CASSLTGRGNIQYF. CDR3 in DNA: TGTGCCAGCAGCTTGACCGGGAGGGGAAACATTCAGTACTTC.

About this clone itself: One junction end disagrees with the germline gene, perhaps due to a read error. The chain employs TRBV2 and TRBJ2-1; TRBD2 agrees at 11 bases. Germline V gives CDR1 SNHLY, CDR2 FYNNEI. The CDR3 is 13 residues long. The CDR3 here is CATSSGRAVEQFF. In nucleotides, the CDR3 is TGTGCCACCAGTAGCGGGAGGGCCGTCGAGCAGTTCTTC.

This clone appeared many times. This chain connects TRBV6-5 to TRBJ1-1; 9 nucleotides match TRBD1. This CDR3 comprises 15 residues. With 5 bases clipped from V and 1 base from J, the junction kept 5 bases outside the gene matches. Germline assignment: CDR1 MNHEY and CDR2 SVGAGI. In nucleotides, the CDR3 is TGTGCCAGCAGTCAAACAGGGGGCTCGAACACTGAAGCTTTCTTT. Amino acid sequence: CASSQTGGSNTEAFF.

In this sample, this clone turned up once. V is TRBV11-2 and J is TRBJ1-3; the match to TRBD1 covers 8 bases. This CDR3 has 16 amino acids. The germline gives CDR1 SGHAT, CDR2 FQNNGV. The V and J ends lost 4 bases and 4 bases, in that order; junction bases with no gene match: 9. DNA of the CDR3: TGTGCCAGCAGCTACAGGACAGGGAGCCCAGGAAACACCATATATTTT. Its protein product is CASSYRTGSPGNTIYF.

This chain links TRBV5-1 with TRBJ1-4, with D possibly matching TRBD1 (6 bases). The CDR3 runs 17 residues. The germline gives CDR1 SGHRS, CDR2 YFSETQ. V dropped 2 bases and J dropped 8 bases, with 22 bases sitting between them. In DNA, the CDR3 is TGCGCCAGCAGCTTTGGAGTAGGGGGGTCAGGCGACGAAAAACTGTTTTTT. Translated: CASSFGVGGSGDEKLFF.

This clone is a singleton in its sample. V gene TRBV6-5 combines with J gene TRBJ1-1; no clear D. In germline, CDR1 is MNHEY, CDR2 SVGAGI. V was trimmed by 6 bases and J by 3 bases, leaving 11 bases between them. This CDR3 spans 13 amino acids. CDR3 in amino acids: CASSFIKDTEAFF. The CDR3 DNA is TGTGCCAGCAGCTTTATAAAGGACACTGAAGCTTTCTTT.

This chain connects TRBV5-8 to TRBJ2-7; D is unresolved. The CDR3 consists of 12 residues. Germline V CDR1 and CDR2: SGHTS, YDEGEE. Trimming took off 0 bases at V and 6 bases at J, with 7 bases between the two ends. As DNA, the CDR3 is TGTGCCAGCAGCTTGGATTCCCCCGAGCAGTACTTC. It encodes CASSLDSPEQYF.

CDR3 sequence: CASSLLTYEGEQFF. The CDR3 nucleotides are TGTGCCAGCAGCCTCTTGACCTACGAGGGCGAGCAGTTCTTC. This chain joins TRBV7-2 and TRBJ2-1, with a possible D match to TRBD2 (5 bases). This CDR3 region has 14 residues. CDR1 is SGHTA and CDR2 is FQGNSA in the germline V gene. Trimming removed 5 bases at V and 10 bases at J, with 18 bases between.

In this sample, this clone turned up a few times. This sample also contains other DNA sequences that code for the same CDR3. The rearrangement links TRBV6-5 to TRBJ2-2; the D gene is possibly TRBD1 (6 bases). The CDR3 is 13 residues long. Germline V gene sequence: CDR1 MNHEY, CDR2 SVGAGI. Trimming shortened V by 5 bases and J by 5 bases, and 9 bases separated the two germline ends. The chain's CDR3 is CASSKRGTGELFF. The CDR3 DNA is TGTGCCAGCAGTAAAAGGGGGACCGGGGAGCTGTTTTTT.

The chain links TRBV18 to TRBJ1-3; tentative D call: TRBD1 (6 bases). CDR1 is KGHSH and CDR2 is LQKENI in the germline V gene. The CDR3 is 14 amino acids. V was clipped by 5 bases and J by 2 bases, with 10 bases between them. CDR3 protein: CASSTRGAGNTIYF. The CDR3 DNA sequence: TGTGCCAGCTCAACCAGGGGAGCTGGAAACACCATATATTTT.

The gene calls are TRBV6-5 and TRBJ2-3; D is tentatively TRBD1 or TRBD2 (5 bases each). Germline V gene lookup returns CDR1 MNHEY and CDR2 SVGAGI. The ends were cut back, 10 bases at V and 0 bases at J, with 14 bases in the middle. There are 14 residues in the CDR3. The CDR3 coding sequence is TGTGCCATCGGACGGGGCGCTAGCACAGATACGCAGTATTTT. It codes for CAIGRGASTDTQYF.

The CDR3 sequence is CASSSTSDGDTQYF. In nucleotides, the CDR3 is TGCGCCAGCAGCTCGACTAGCGATGGAGATACGCAGTATTTT. The rearrangement uses TRBV5-1 and TRBJ2-3; 8 bases line up with TRBD2. Germline V gene lookup returns CDR1 SGHRS and CDR2 YFSETQ. The CDR3 is 14 residues long. V shed 3 bases and J 5 bases; nucleotides not matched to a gene: 5.

The chain has TRBV10-3 and TRBJ2-1, with 14 bases aligning to TRBD2. Per the germline V gene, CDR1 is ENHRY and CDR2 is SYGVKD. CDR3 size: 17 residues. V was pared by 6 bases and J by 7 bases, with 11 bases of the junction left unmatched. The CDR3 DNA reads as TGTGCCATCAGGGGGACTAGCGGGAGTCCAGGGGCTAATGAGCAGTTCTTC. It translates to CAIRGTSGSPGANEQFF.

The chain couples TRBV7-2 to TRBJ2-3, with 8 nucleotides matching TRBD2. J gave up 5 bases and V 2 bases, and 9 bases lay outside the gene matches. The CDR3 sequence is 16 residues long. Germline values: CDR1 SGHTA, CDR2 FQGNSA. The CDR3 region is CASSLTYSGMVDTQYF. The CDR3 DNA reads TGTGCCAGCAGCTTAACTTATAGCGGGATGGTAGATACGCAGTATTTT.

The chain links TRBV5-5 to TRBJ2-5; tentative D call: TRBD1 (6 bases). CDR1 is SGHKS, CDR2 YYEKEE, per germline (reference sequence). Between the trimmed V and J ends, which lost 4 bases and 5 bases, there was a span of 15 bases. CDR3 length: 14 residues. Here the CDR3 reads CASSGTSSGETQYF. In DNA form, the CDR3 reads TGTGCCAGCAGCGGGACATCTTCGGGGGAGACCCAGTACTTC.

This clone was counted a single time. The CDR3 DNA reads TGTGCCAGCAGTGGGACAGGGCGCAACTATGGCTACACCTTC. Encoded protein: CASSGTGRNYGYTF. This chain connects TRBV2 to TRBJ1-2; 8 positions agree with TRBD1. V lost 4 bases, J lost 2 bases, and 3 bases stayed unmatched. Germline assignment: CDR1 SNHLY and CDR2 FYNNEI. The CDR3 extends over 14 amino acids. Filled out from reference TRBV2 and TRBJ1-2, the complete variable domain reads EPEVTQTPSHQVTQMGQEVILRCVPISNHLYFYWYRQILGQKVEFLVSFYNNEISEKSEIFDDQFSVERPDGSNFTLKIRSTKLEDSAMYFCASSGTGRNYGYTFGSGTRLTVV.